These 30 T cell receptor beta chains originate from one sample sequenced in a study of T cells in Graves' hyperthyroidism and ophthalmopathy. Amplification targeted TCR beta CDR3 regions from RNA transcripts. First-round RT-PCR targeting the TCR CDR3 was performed with the HTBI primer set. TCRdb passed the multiplex PCR reads through MiXCR, listing each CDR3 protein once. Of 300,000 to 450,000 distinct CDR3 sequences listed, about 15% are singletons. Sequenced input: blood. These receptors all stem from a woman under 40 with Graves' hyperthyroidism.

V usage is TRBV15 and J usage is TRBJ1-1; D not resolved. The CDR3 contains 15 residues. The germline V gene has CDR1 LNHNV and CDR2 YYDKDF (reference sequence). Trimming removed 0 bases at V and 4 bases at J, with 12 bases between. The CDR3 spells CATSRDLKAGTEAFF. CDR3 nucleotides: TGTGCCACCAGCAGAGATCTAAAGGCAGGCACTGAAGCTTTCTTT.

J is TRBJ1-6 and V is TRBV25-1; weak D call: TRBD1 (6 bases). Trimming left V 0 bases short and J 8 bases short, with 14 bases between. The CDR3 sequence is 16 residues long. CDR1 is MGHDK, CDR2 SYGVNS, per germline. The CDR3 sequence: CASSEYPGAYYSPLHF. The DNA of the CDR3 is TGTGCCAGCAGTGAATATCCGGGGGCGTATTATTCACCCCTCCACTTT.

This clonotype appeared a few times. This chain joins TRBV20-1 and TRBJ1-5; a possible D gene is TRBD1 (5 bases). This CDR3 spans 13 amino acids. The germline gives CDR1 DFQATT, CDR2 SNEGSKA (reference sequence). Trimming shortened V by 5 bases and J by 4 bases, and 12 bases separated the two germline ends. The DNA for the CDR3 is TGCAGTGCTGGGACCGACATAAATCAGCCCCAGCATTTT. Translating gives CSAGTDINQPQHF.

This clonotype was observed at least ten times. The V and J genes are TRBV12-3 or TRBV12-4 and TRBJ2-5, with 8 bases identical to TRBD2. The CDR3 is 16 amino acids. Trimming took 1 base from V and 2 from J; bases not matched to a gene: 6. The CDR3 nucleotides read TGTGCCAGCAGTTTAGGTCTACTAGCGGATCAAGAGACCCAGTACTTC. It yields the protein CASSLGLLADQETQYF.

This clonotype was seen ten or more times. The chain uses TRBV3-1 and TRBJ2-1; D gene uncertain. This CDR3 region has 18 residues. Germline CDR1 is LGHDT and CDR2 is YNNKEL (reference sequence). V was clipped by 1 base and J by 8 bases, with 24 bases between them. In DNA form, the CDR3 reads TGTGCCAGCAGCCAAGCCTCAAAGATCGGAGTGAGATTCCATGAGCAGTTCTTC. As protein: CASSQASKIGVRFHEQFF.

The rearrangement uses TRBV24-1 and TRBJ2-2; TRBD2 is a possible D gene (6 bases). CDR3 length: 14 residues. The germline gives CDR1 KGHDR, CDR2 SFDVKD. The CDR3 sequence: CATAGSGNTGELFF. CDR3 nucleotides: TGTGCGACGGCAGGTAGCGGGAACACCGGGGAGCTGTTTTTT.

This clonotype occurred many times. This chain links TRBV2 with TRBJ1-5; TRBD1 agrees at 10 bases. The CDR3 extends over 15 amino acids. Germline lookup yields CDR1 SNHLY and CDR2 FYNNEI. After removal of 7 bases from V and 6 bases from J, the junction contained 9 bases not matched to a gene. The CDR3 nucleotides read TGTGCCAGCAAACCCGGGACAGGGGTCGCTCAGCCCCAGCATTTT. This gives the protein CASKPGTGVAQPQHF.

The chain couples TRBV20-1 to TRBJ1-1; 9 nucleotides agree with TRBD1. J gave up 4 bases and V 4 bases, and 1 base lay outside the gene matches. CDR3 length: 12 amino acids. Germline CDR1 reads DFQATT; CDR2 reads SNEGSKA (reference sequence). CDR3 in amino acids: CSATGQGTEAFF. The CDR3 coding sequence is TGCAGTGCTACGGGACAGGGCACTGAAGCTTTCTTT.

The V gene is TRBV5-1, the J gene TRBJ2-5, with 7 bases matching TRBD1. CDR1 and CDR2 from the germline V gene are SGHRS and YFSETQ. There are 13 residues in the CDR3. Trimming took 2 bases from V and 3 from J; bases not matched to a gene: 1. CDR3 amino acids: CASSFGTEETQYF. Here the CDR3 DNA reads TGCGCCAGCAGCTTTGGGACAGAAGAGACCCAGTACTTC.

The table lists this clonotype with a few counts. V gene TRBV10-3 combines with J gene TRBJ1-2; D is perhaps TRBD1 (5 bases). This CDR3 is 11 amino acids long. The V gene lost 6 bases and the J gene lost 7 bases, with 9 bases spanning the gap. Germline CDR1 ENHRY, CDR2 SYGVKD. The CDR3 sequence: CAISRQGGYTF. In nucleotides, the CDR3 is TGTGCCATCAGCCGGCAGGGTGGCTACACCTTC.

In this sample, this clonotype turned up a few times. The genes are TRBV20-1 and TRBJ2-3, with TRBD2 identical over 9 bases. The germline V gene has CDR1 DFQATT and CDR2 SNEGSKA (reference sequence). V gave up 0 bases and J gave up 6 bases; unmatched junction bases: 7. This CDR3 contains 15 residues. CDR3 sequence reads: CSARDMAGGTDTQYF. The CDR3 DNA reads as TGCAGTGCTAGAGATATGGCGGGAGGGACGGATACGCAGTATTTT.

The rearrangement links TRBV9 to TRBJ2-7; tentative D call: TRBD1 (5 bases). This CDR3 spans 16 amino acids. From germline, CDR1 is SGDLS and CDR2 YYNGEE. Trimming took off 0 bases at V and 4 bases at J, with 17 bases between the two ends. This chain's CDR3 is CASSVAPGLGSYEQYF. The CDR3, as DNA: TGTGCCAGCAGCGTAGCTCCAGGGTTGGGAAGTTACGAGCAGTACTTC.

The V call is TRBV20-1, the J call TRBJ2-7, with D perhaps TRBD2 (6 bases). V lost 3 bases and J lost 4, with 10 bases in between. CDR1 is DFQATT and CDR2 is SNEGSKA in the germline V gene (reference sequence). The CDR3 is 12 amino acids. This CDR3 reads CSASGAGYEQYF. CDR3 sequence (DNA): TGCAGTGCTAGTGGAGCGGGTTACGAGCAGTACTTC.

At least ten counts were recorded for this clonotype. This chain links TRBV18 with TRBJ2-1; D ambiguous. Trimming shortened V by 5 bases and J by 1 base, and 9 bases separated the two germline ends. The CDR3 is 14 residues long. CDR1 is KGHSH, CDR2 LQKENI, per germline. In DNA form, the CDR3 reads TGTGCCAGCTCAGACGGGCCTTCCTACAATGAGCAGTTCTTC. Its translation: CASSDGPSYNEQFF.

The chain couples TRBV20-1 to TRBJ2-5, with 10 bases lining up with TRBD2. Germline V gene data show CDR1 as DFQATT and CDR2 as SNEGSKA (reference sequence). V was clipped by 3 bases and J by 5 bases; unmatched bases: 9. The length of the CDR3 is 15 residues. This CDR3 reads CSASPLAGAFETQYF. Written as DNA, the CDR3 is TGCAGTGCTAGTCCCCTAGCGGGAGCGTTTGAGACCCAGTACTTC.

V gene TRBV12-3 or TRBV12-4 combines with J gene TRBJ1-3; the D gene is possibly TRBD1 (6 bases). The CDR3 has 16 residues. V lost 3 bases, J lost 0 bases, and 12 bases lay in between. The chain's CDR3 is CASSFGQPNSGNTIYF. DNA of the CDR3: TGTGCCAGCAGTTTCGGACAGCCGAACTCTGGAAACACCATATATTTT.

At least ten counts were recorded for this clonotype. The V call is TRBV12-3 or TRBV12-4, the J call TRBJ2-3; 9 bases fit TRBD2. This CDR3 is 15 amino acids long. The V segment lost 5 bases and the J segment 6 bases; nucleotides outside the gene matches: 9. This chain's CDR3 is CASSPGLASWDTQYF. As DNA, the CDR3 is TGTGCCAGCAGTCCCGGACTAGCGAGCTGGGATACGCAGTATTTT.

This clonotype came up many times. The rearrangement links TRBV7-9 to TRBJ2-2; no firm D call. This CDR3 region has 13 residues. V was clipped by 1 base and J by 6 bases, with 6 bases between them. CDR1 and CDR2 from the germline V gene are SEHNR and FQNEAQ (reference sequence). The CDR3 nucleotides read TGTGCCAGCAGCTTAGAAATCGCCGGGGAGCTGTTTTTT. Encoded protein: CASSLEIAGELFF.

In this sample, this clonotype turned up many times. The junction shows a germline mismatch at one end, possibly a read error. This chain uses TRBV24-1 with TRBJ2-7, with 7 bases fitting TRBD2. This CDR3 spans 12 amino acids. In germline, CDR1 is KGHDR, CDR2 SFDVKD. For the CDR3, the DNA is TGTGCCACCGCGGGGGACTCCGACGAGCAGTACTTC. Its protein is CATAGDSDEQYF.

This clonotype was found a few times. This chain links TRBV20-1 with TRBJ2-1; no clear D. V was trimmed by 5 bases and J by 4 bases, leaving 15 bases between them. In germline, CDR1 is DFQATT, CDR2 SNEGSKA (reference sequence). There are 14 residues in the CDR3. DNA for the CDR3: TGCAGTGCTGATTTCCCCCCGAATTACAATGAGCAGTTCTTC. Encoded protein: CSADFPPNYNEQFF.

This clonotype was picked up a small number of times. V usage is TRBV19 and J usage is TRBJ2-1, with TRBD2 matching 9 bases. CDR1 LNHDA and CDR2 SQIVND come from the germline V gene (reference sequence). The junction had 10 bases not matched to a gene; V was cut back by 4 bases and J by 0 bases. The CDR3 sequence is 18 residues long. The CDR3 loop reads CASSRPSGARSSYNEQFF. The CDR3 DNA follows: TGTGCCAGTAGTAGGCCTAGCGGGGCCCGGAGCTCCTACAATGAGCAGTTCTTC.

This clonotype was seen many times. V gene TRBV20-1 combines with J gene TRBJ2-3, with 10 bases identical to TRBD2. Germline assignment: CDR1 DFQATT and CDR2 SNEGSKA (reference sequence). The CDR3 spans 16 residues. Losses at the gene ends were 0 bases for V and 5 bases for J; bases not matched to a gene: 8. The DNA of the CDR3 is TGCAGTGCTAGAGATCTGAGACTAGCGGGTGGAGATACGCAGTATTTT. Residues: CSARDLRLAGGDTQYF.

The chain recombines TRBV7-2 with TRBJ1-2; a weak D match, TRBD1 (5 bases). Trimming left V 2 bases short and J 1 base short, with 11 bases between. CDR3 length: 15 residues. Germline V gives CDR1 SGHTA, CDR2 FQGNSA. CDR3 in DNA: TGTGCCAGCAGCTTACGAATGGACATTAACTATGGCTACACCTTC. Translation: CASSLRMDINYGYTF. Supplemented by reference TRBV7-2 and TRBJ1-2, the full variable domain reads GAGVSQSPSNKVTEKGKDVELRCDPISGHTALYWYRQSLGQGLEFLIYFQGNSAPDKSGLPSDRFSAERTGGSVSTLTIQRTQQEDSAVYLCASSLRMDINYGYTFGSGTRLTVV.

This clonotype has only a few counts. The genes are TRBV20-1 and TRBJ2-1, with D perhaps given as TRBD1 or TRBD2 (6 bases each). The germline gives CDR1 DFQATT, CDR2 SNEGSKA (reference sequence). V was cut by 1 base and J by 8 bases, with 15 bases left in between. The CDR3 has 14 residues. CDR3 sequence (DNA): TGCAGTGCTAGAGCGGGTCTAGGGGGGTATGAGCAGTTCTTC. Residues: CSARAGLGGYEQFF.

There are many counts of this clonotype. The chain uses TRBV5-6 and TRBJ2-1, with 8 bases fitting TRBD1. The CDR3 has 15 residues. CDR1 is SGHDT and CDR2 is YYEEEE in the germline V gene. J was trimmed by 8 bases and V by 4 bases; bases with no gene match: 11. In DNA form, the CDR3 reads TGTGCCAGCAGCGGAGGGGCAGGGGGCCTCTATGAGCAGTTCTTC. Encoded protein: CASSGGAGGLYEQFF.

V is TRBV14 and J is TRBJ2-1; D not resolved. Germline CDR1 is SGHDN and CDR2 is FVKESK. The CDR3 sequence is 16 residues long. V lost 0 bases and J lost 0, with 9 bases in between. The CDR3 sequence: CASSQERLLSYNEQFF. CDR3 DNA: TGTGCCAGCAGCCAAGAAAGGCTTCTCTCCTACAATGAGCAGTTCTTC.

This clonotype was picked up many times. The chain links TRBV30 to TRBJ1-4; weak D call: TRBD1 (5 bases). V gave up 3 bases and J gave up 0 bases, with 8 bases separating them. This CDR3 comprises 14 residues. Germline CDR1 reads GTSNPN; CDR2 reads SVGIG (reference sequence). CDR3 DNA: TGTGCCTGGAGGTGGGGGGCAACTAATGAAAAACTGTTTTTT. As protein: CAWRWGATNEKLFF.

This chain joins TRBV28 and TRBJ1-5; D might be TRBD1 (5 bases). CDR3 length: 14 amino acids. CDR1 and CDR2 from the germline V gene are MDHEN and SYDVKM. With 8 bases removed from V and 4 bases from J, the gap between germline ends came to 15 bases. CDR3 sequence: CASQKGLINQPQHF. The CDR3 DNA follows: TGTGCCAGCCAGAAGGGACTGATTAATCAGCCCCAGCATTTT.

This chain's CDR3 is CSARRVGTGLRGIYEQYF. Written as DNA, the CDR3 is TGCAGTGCTAGGAGGGTGGGGACAGGCCTAAGGGGGATCTACGAGCAGTACTTC. This rearrangement joins TRBV20-1 to TRBJ2-7, with 8 nucleotides matching TRBD1. This CDR3 is 18 amino acids long. The germline CDR1 and CDR2 sequences are DFQATT and SNEGSKA (reference sequence). J was trimmed by 3 bases and V by 3 bases; bases with no gene match: 19.

The CDR3 loop reads CASSQDQIAGDLYEQYF. CDR3 nucleotides: TGCGCCAGCAGCCAAGATCAGATAGCGGGAGATCTGTACGAGCAGTACTTC. V gene TRBV4-1 combines with J gene TRBJ2-7; 9 nucleotides agree with TRBD2. Germline lookup yields CDR1 MGHRA and CDR2 YSYEKL. The CDR3 length is 17 residues. V lost 0 bases and J lost 4; bases outside the gene matches: 10.